This T cell receptor beta chain was retrieved from a study of T cells in Graves' hyperthyroidism and ophthalmopathy. Hyperthyroidism had been newly diagnosed in patients aged 18 to 65, and its duration was under 2 months. In this sample, this clonotype turned up many times. The germline V gene encodes CDR1 SEHNR and CDR2 FQNEAQ (reference sequence). The length of the CDR3 is 13 residues. Trimming pared 1 base from V and 2 bases from J, leaving 6 bases between. The source material, RNA transcripts, was used to amplify TCR beta CDR3 regions. First-round RT-PCR targeting the TCR CDR3 was performed with the HTBI primer set. TCRdb redid the calling of the multiplex PCR reads with MiXCR, one entry per CDR3 protein. The sample shows about 300,000 distinct CDR3 sequences, more than 10% of them seen only once.

This clonotype was obtained from a woman aged 30 to 39 with Graves' hyperthyroidism that later progressed to Graves' ophthalmopathy. The chain has TRBV7-9 and TRBJ2-7; no definite D call. The sample consisted of blood. Here the CDR3 reads CASSLVVPYEQYF. DNA for the CDR3: TGTGCCAGCAGCTTAGTTGTTCCCTACGAGCAGTACTTC.